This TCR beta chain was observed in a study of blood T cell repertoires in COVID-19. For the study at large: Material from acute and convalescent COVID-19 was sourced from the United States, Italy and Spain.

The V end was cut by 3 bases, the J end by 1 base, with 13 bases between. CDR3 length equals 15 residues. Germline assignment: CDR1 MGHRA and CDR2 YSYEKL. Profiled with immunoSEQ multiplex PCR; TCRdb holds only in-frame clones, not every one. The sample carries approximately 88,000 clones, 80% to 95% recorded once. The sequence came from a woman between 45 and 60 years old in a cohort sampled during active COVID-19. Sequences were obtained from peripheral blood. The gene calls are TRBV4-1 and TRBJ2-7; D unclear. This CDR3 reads CASSHLLSASYEQYF. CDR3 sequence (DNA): TGCGCCAGCAGCCACCTTTTGTCCGCGTCCTACGAGCAGTACTTC.